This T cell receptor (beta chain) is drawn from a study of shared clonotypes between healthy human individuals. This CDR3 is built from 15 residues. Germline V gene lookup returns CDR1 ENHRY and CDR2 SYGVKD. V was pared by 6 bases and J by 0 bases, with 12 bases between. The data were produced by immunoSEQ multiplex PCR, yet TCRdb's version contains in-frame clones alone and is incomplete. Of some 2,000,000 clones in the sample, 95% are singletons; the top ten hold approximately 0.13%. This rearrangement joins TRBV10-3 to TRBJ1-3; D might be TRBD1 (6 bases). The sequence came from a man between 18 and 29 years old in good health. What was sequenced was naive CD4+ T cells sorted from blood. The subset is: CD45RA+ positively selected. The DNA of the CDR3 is TGTGCCATCAGCCCGGACAGCCACTCTGGAAACACCATATATTTT. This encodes CAISPDSHSGNTIYF.